One TCR beta chain is described in this entry. The data belong to a study of blood T cell repertoires in COVID-19. The protocol was immunoSEQ multiplex PCR, while the TCRdb copy is restricted to in-frame clones and leaves out a portion. Among some 22,000 clones, about 88% were seen once, and the ten largest hold about 20%. Per the germline V gene, CDR1 is KGHDR and CDR2 is SFDVKD. This CDR3 is built from 15 residues. Trimming stripped 4 bases from V and 6 bases from J, with 16 bases between. The sequence came from a man between 70 and 80 years old in a cohort sampled during active COVID-19. The J gene is TRBJ2-3, the V gene TRBV24-1, with D possibly TRBD1 on 5 matching bases. The sequencing sample was made of peripheral blood. CDR3 DNA sequence: TGTGCCACCAGTGACGCGACAGCCACTTGGGATACGCAGTATTTT. This codes for CATSDATATWDTQYF.